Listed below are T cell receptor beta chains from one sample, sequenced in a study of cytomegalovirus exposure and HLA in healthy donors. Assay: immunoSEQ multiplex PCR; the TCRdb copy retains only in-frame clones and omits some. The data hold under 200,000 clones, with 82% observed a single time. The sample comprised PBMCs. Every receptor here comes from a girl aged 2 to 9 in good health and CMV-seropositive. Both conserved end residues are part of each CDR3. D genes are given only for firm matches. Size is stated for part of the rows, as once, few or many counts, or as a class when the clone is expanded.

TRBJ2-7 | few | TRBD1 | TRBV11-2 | CASSPGTGDINEQYF | TGTGCCAGCAGCCCGGGGACAGGGGATATCAACGAGCAGTACTTC
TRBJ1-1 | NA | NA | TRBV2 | CASRRRALNTEAFF | TGTGCCAGCAGGCGGAGGGCCCTCAACACTGAAGCTTTCTTT
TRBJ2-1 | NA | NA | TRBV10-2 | CASSGLRQYNEQFF | TGCGCCAGCAGTGGTTTGCGACAATACAATGAGCAGTTCTTC
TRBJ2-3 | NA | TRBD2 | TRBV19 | CASSTDRTSGRVPDTQYF | TGTGCCAGTAGTACTGACAGGACTAGCGGGAGGGTACCAGATACGCAGTATTTT
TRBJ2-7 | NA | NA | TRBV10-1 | CASSEDNYGEQYF | TGCGCCAGCAGTGAGGATAACTACGGCGAGCAGTACTTC
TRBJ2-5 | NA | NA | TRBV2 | CASLRQWARETQYF | TGTGCCAGCCTTAGACAGTGGGCCCGAGAGACCCAGTACTTC
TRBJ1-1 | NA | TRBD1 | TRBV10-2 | CASSETQGAGEAFF | TGCGCCAGCAGTGAGACGCAGGGGGCTGGTGAAGCTTTCTTT
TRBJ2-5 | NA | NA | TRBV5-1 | CASSLDSRQQETQYF | TGCGCCAGCAGCTTGGATTCCAGACAACAAGAGACCCAGTACTTC
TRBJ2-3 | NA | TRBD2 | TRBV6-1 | CASSEAGGVDTQYF | TGTGCCAGCAGTGAAGCGGGAGGGGTGGATACGCAGTATTTT
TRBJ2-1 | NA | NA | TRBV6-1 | CASSVGTGLQFF | TGTGCCAGCAGTGTGGGGACTGGTTTGCAGTTCTTC
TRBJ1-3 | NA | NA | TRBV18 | CASSPQLQRNTIYF | TGTGCCAGCTCACCACAGTTACAGCGAAACACCATATATTTT
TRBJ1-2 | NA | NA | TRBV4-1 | CASSQPAAGQGLKGGYTF | TGCGCCAGCAGCCAACCCGCGGCTGGGCAGGGCCTGAAGGGTGGCTACACCTTC
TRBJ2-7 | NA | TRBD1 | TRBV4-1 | CASSQPRDRAHEQYF | TGCGCCAGCAGCCAGCCGCGGGACAGGGCCCACGAGCAGTACTTC
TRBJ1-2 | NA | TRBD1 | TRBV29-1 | CSGRTGGLGGYTF | TGCAGCGGACGGACAGGGGGCCTTGGTGGCTACACCTTC
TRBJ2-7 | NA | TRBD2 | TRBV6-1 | CASGTSGRSAYEQYF | TGTGCCAGCGGGACTAGCGGGAGGTCCGCCTACGAGCAGTACTTC
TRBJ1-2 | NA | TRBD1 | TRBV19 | CASSPISGQDGYGYTF | TGTGCCAGTAGCCCTATAAGTGGACAGGATGGCTATGGCTACACCTTC
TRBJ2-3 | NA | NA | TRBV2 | CASSLAQGEDTQYF | TGTGCCAGCAGCCTGGCACAGGGAGAAGATACGCAGTATTTT
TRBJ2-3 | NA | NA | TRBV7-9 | CSSSIRRGQTDTQYF | TGTTCCAGCAGCATAAGGAGGGGGCAAACAGATACGCAGTATTTT
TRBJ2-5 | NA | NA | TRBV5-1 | CASSLAVGRGETQYF | TGCGCCAGCAGCTTGGCGGTAGGGAGAGGAGAGACCCAGTACTTC
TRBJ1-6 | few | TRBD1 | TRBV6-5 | CASSSHRGYNSPLHF | TGTGCCAGCAGTTCCCACAGGGGTTATAATTCACCCCTCCACTTT
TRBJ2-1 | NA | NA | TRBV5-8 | CASSSHMEGRDNEQFF | TGTGCCAGCAGCTCCCATATGGAGGGGCGGGACAATGAGCAGTTCTTC
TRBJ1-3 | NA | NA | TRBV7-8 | CASSSRGGLAGNTIYF | TGTGCCAGCAGCTCCCGGGGGGGGTTGGCTGGAAACACCATATATTTT
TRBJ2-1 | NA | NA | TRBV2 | CASPHRGLSDEQFF | TGTGCCAGCCCCCATCGGGGGTTGAGCGATGAGCAGTTCTTC
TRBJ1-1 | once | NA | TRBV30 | CASSLNTEAFF | TGTGCCTCTTCCTTGAACACTGAAGCTTTCTTT
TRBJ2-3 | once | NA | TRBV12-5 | CASGLVLGGADTQYF | TGTGCTAGTGGTTTGGTCCTTGGAGGGGCAGATACGCAGTATTTT
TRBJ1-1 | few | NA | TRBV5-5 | CASSLVAAMNTEAFF | TGTGCCAGCAGCCTAGTGGCAGCAATGAACACTGAAGCTTTCTTT
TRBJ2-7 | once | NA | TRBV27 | CASSPFEAGEQYF | TGTGCCAGCAGTCCATTCGAAGCCGGCGAGCAGTACTTC